Reported below is one TCR beta chain. The antigen it binds to is not known. No base qualities exist here, and no much larger clone lies one base off it. This entry comes from a study of cytomegalovirus exposure and HLA in healthy donors (dated by TCRdb to 2015 to 2018). As for the study more broadly: According to an earlier analysis of 587 of the donors, some 180 million T cells yielded approximately 120 million unique TCR beta sequences and about 300 Gb of sequence data. About 310 gigabases of sequencing data and approximately 80 million unique TCR sequences were included in an early release covering roughly 700 HLA-typed donors. Among the roughly 390 genotyped donors, approximately 81% belonged to the genetic ancestry cluster associated with self-reported Caucasian donors. The study was designed to test whether signatures of past pathogen exposure could be identified by cataloging public T cell receptors. Using immunosequencing, the study profiled T cell repertoires from about 620 subjects and related those repertoires to cytomegalovirus serostatus. In addition to the first cohort of hundreds of subjects, a separate validation cohort of 120 different subjects was used. To predict cytomegalovirus infection status, the study combined high-throughput TCR immunosequencing, statistical association of individual TCRs with disease status, and machine learning. In a later analysis, previously published TCR beta repertoires from several hundred donors were re-analyzed and high-resolution HLA genotyping was added so that TCR occurrence patterns could be studied. The later analysis used no new phenotypic data to find candidate immune exposures, relying instead on TCR beta sequences and their occurrence across donors. To decide whether each TCR beta V gene segment behaved as functional or pseudogenic, an earlier analysis of some 580 of the donors relied on high-throughput TCR beta sequencing. Alongside the repertoire data, information on donor age, sex, ethnicity and CMV serostatus was compiled. Genome-wide SNP genotypes for about 55% of the roughly 670 donors were used in a later genetic analysis, which treated that subset as a discovery cohort. All discovery cohort repertoires had been generated using a single sequencing platform. Both class I and class II loci were covered by HLA typing, at four-digit resolution. The number of typed donors differed by locus: about 620-630 for A, B, C, DRB1 and DQB1; 500 to 550 for DQA1; 606 for DPA1; and 400 to 480 for DPB1. Because of strong linkage in the cohort, a handful of DR-DQ haplotypes were treated as single units for association and clustering. Among about 410 genotyped donors of the cohort, an average of about 240,000 unique TCR beta nucleotide sequences was sequenced per donor, of which about 19% were non-productive. The paper as a whole reports these results and caveats: Roughly 17 rarely observed V segments, including chromosome 9 orphons, were excluded from the earlier analysis of approximately 500 of the donors because counts were too low. According to a later analysis, most CMV-associated TCR beta chains appeared to be HLA-restricted, and the HLA associations seemed to be driven largely by CMV exposure. A group of highly shared sequence variants was considered likely to be a technical artifact of the sequencing pipeline. The classifier was reported to diagnose cytomegalovirus status with high specificity and sensitivity in both the original and validation cohorts. CMV serostatus was the only immune exposure information available for the cohort. A further reported finding was that TCR beta sequences accurately predicted the HLA-A and HLA-B alleles for most subjects in the first cohort. According to the authors, the approach could potentially be generalized to other disease states and immunological phenotypes. The presence/absence analyses assumed that sequencing depth was roughly uniform across donors, and that assumption may not be true. A total of roughly 160 TCR beta chains were listed by the study as associated with cytomegalovirus. Across donors, most TCR sequences were observed very rarely, whereas some public TCRs were present in many individuals. A later analysis found that TCR association rates varied across HLA loci, with DRB1 alleles showing the most associated TCRs and HLA-C alleles the fewest. In vitro tests confirmed that three of the cytomegalovirus-associated TCR beta chains recognize cytomegalovirus antigens. Because HLA typing was missing for some donors at each locus, association tests included only the typed subset. V-gene and J-gene trimming of TCR beta chains was associated with a missense DCLRE1C variant in a later genetic analysis, and the association was replicated in an independent cohort. This cohort had only TCR beta chains sequenced, and the lack of alpha or paired-chain data limited which features could be detected. In a later analysis, HLA-associated TCR beta chains were found to be more clonally expanded and to have lower generation probabilities than equally common non-associated chains. A later genetic analysis reported fewer N-insertions in productive TCRs among donors in an Asian-associated ancestry cluster than the roughly 700-donor mean. In an earlier analysis of a few hundred of the donors, most TCR beta V segments were observed in productive rearrangements about 90% or about 30% of the time, broadly matching IMGT annotations. Assigning TCR associations to individual alleles was difficult when HLA alleles, especially DR and DQ, strongly co-occurred. At a false discovery rate of 0.05, a later analysis linked 16,951 TCR beta sequences to specific HLA alleles. According to a later analysis, parvovirus B19, influenza, CMV and Epstein-Barr virus appeared linked to several top co-occurrence clusters. Correlated functional status among segregating V segments might be attributable to linkage disequilibrium, but an unknown experimental factor could not be ruled out.

In total, just over 650 healthy bone marrow donors made up the cohort. At the time of sampling, all cohort members were nominally healthy, though unrecorded immune exposures were likely present. The donor tested CMV seronegative and was one of the 352 seronegative cohort members. Each donor provided a peripheral blood sample, and peripheral blood mononuclear cells were used for TCR beta sequencing. Genomic DNA extraction from the blood cell samples was performed with the Qiagen DNeasy Blood Extraction Kit. The protocol used for the library was the immunoSEQ multiplex PCR assay. A mixture of 60 forward primers for TCR Vbeta segments and 13 reverse primers for TCR Jbeta segments was used in the multiplex PCR. Amplification of the CDR3 region of rearranged TCR beta genes was performed with a multiplex PCR assay on genomic DNA. The Illumina HiSeq System was used to sequence the amplified TCR beta libraries as 87-base-pair reads. The source study handled its data this way. A later analysis counted around 72 million unique TCR beta chains across the 666 repertoires, and 9.5 million to 11 million of these chains were shared by at least two donors. A nearest-neighbor algorithm error-corrected the raw reads and collapsed the reads into unique sequences, merging closely related sequences to remove PCR and sequencing errors. V, D and J gene segments were assigned by aligning CDR3 sequences to IMGT reference sequences. For a sequence to be retained, at least a six-nucleotide match to both a V gene segment and a J gene segment was required. A rearrangement counted as productive if the CDR3 had no stop codons and remained in frame with V and J, and every other rearrangement counted as non-productive. Following IMGT convention, CDR3 was defined as the stretch from the second conserved V-encoded cysteine up to the conserved J-encoded phenylalanine. In an earlier analysis of approximately 500 of the donors, sequences lacking an unambiguous match to a single V gene segment were excluded. In an earlier analysis of 500 to 750 of the donors, V segments were called functional above 56.7% productive rearrangements and were called segregating when the between-donor standard deviation exceeded 5%. A statistical classification framework was developed to diagnose cytomegalovirus status using the catalog of TCR beta chain sequences. V and J gene assignment, in a later analysis, came from comparing TCR nucleotide sequences with IMGT/GENE-DB human TR gene sequences. A later analysis assigned CDR3 sequences and most-parsimonious VDJ recombination scenarios with the TCRdist pipeline. In a later analysis, each TCR beta chain was defined by its CDR3 amino acid sequence together with its V-gene family, and reads without a unique V-gene family were excluded. As a way to deal with suspected cross-contamination and a sequencing artifact, a later analysis dropped 450 to 600 nucleotide sequences that were highly shared and had low generation probability. For each public chain, a later analysis derived a clonal expansion index from normalized ranks of inferred template counts within each repertoire. A later analysis computed generation probabilities with a VDJ recombination model fitted to out-of-frame rearrangements, and checked the results against IGoR. A later analysis scored TCR-TCR, TCR-HLA and TCR-CMV co-occurrence with hypergeometric tests, applying a repertoire-size bias correction to TCR pairs. A later analysis estimated false discovery rates by permuting HLA or CMV assignments 20 times. In a later analysis, co-occurring TCRs were grouped using DBSCAN, with TCRdist sequence similarity added in when clustering inside HLA-allele-positive subsets. Repertoires with fewer than 30,000 or more than 120,000 public chains were left out of co-occurrence clustering, as were about 5 repertoires with anomalous nucleotide sharing. In TCRdb, the immuneACCESS table is reduced to in-frame sequences with V and J assigned. These tables do not hold every clone; where another copy was compared, an unresolved V gene accounts for under half, and the others remain unexplained. V and J calls and clone size are as listed in that table; D and trimming were resolved from the DNA. For this sample there are around 260,000 clones; approximately 80% appear just once. About 0.3% of the sample goes to the ten largest clones.

Sequencing used PBMCs. This clonotype was sampled from a girl aged 2-9 years in good health and CMV-seronegative.

This receptor has the CDR3 CASSQARRASGEQYF. The nucleotide sequence is given as TGCGCCAGCAGCCAAGCTCGGCGGGCGAGTGGGGAGCAGTACTTC. Rearrangement joined TRBV4-1 to TRBJ2-7, and possibly TRBD2, on 5 matching bases. The germline V gene yields MGHRA for CDR1 and YSYEKL for CDR2. The CDR3 sequence holds 15 residues, the cysteine and phenylalanine included. Only the CDR3 DNA is retained, 45 bases long and in frame from the first base. The junction carries 17 bases between V and J, which are trimmed by 1 base and 7 bases respectively.